A selection of T cell receptor beta chains follows, all from one sample in a study of CD8 T cells in ankylosing spondylitis. From the 5' RACE reads, TCRdb called clonotypes with MiXCR, one entry per CDR3 protein. Seen here are roughly 670,000 distinct CDR3 sequences, about 20% observed once, and the top ten hold under 20%. Sequencing was done on a sample of blood, either unsorted or a sorted T cell fraction (not recorded which). The receptors originated from a male donor with ankylosing spondylitis. Each CDR3 is given with its conserved first and last residue.

j_call,v_call,cdr3_length,cdr3_aa
TRBJ2-7,TRBV7-9,15,CASSPQGGSAIEQYF
TRBJ2-7,TRBV4-1,14,CASSQDSVSDEQYF
TRBJ2-1,TRBV6-1,15,CASCTGTGDYNEQFF
TRBJ2-3,TRBV7-8,17,CASSLAGGRPSTDTQYF
TRBJ1-6,TRBV28,16,CASSVTGTLGDSPLHF
TRBJ2-7,TRBV11-2,13,CASSLHREGEQYF
TRBJ1-3,TRBV19,14,CASFDRNSGNTIYF
TRBJ1-2,TRBV20-1,14,CSAPGGSSPYGYTF
TRBJ1-2,TRBV6-5,14,CASSYGGPYYGYTF
TRBJ2-3,TRBV2,16,CASSEAPAGTTDTQYF
TRBJ2-1,TRBV7-9,15,CASSLVTGGQDEQFF
TRBJ2-1,TRBV12-3/TRBV12-4,18,CASSWSKPTIISYNEQFF
TRBJ1-3,TRBV11-2,16,CASSRRWADGGNTIYF
TRBJ2-7,TRBV2,14,CASSGALSLYEQYF
TRBJ1-2,TRBV29-1,11,CSDRAYYGYTF
TRBJ2-1,TRBV30,14,CAWSGGQGYNEQFF
TRBJ2-1,TRBV2,15,CASSLAGVGENEQFF
TRBJ1-6,TRBV5-1,14,CASSYAVDNSPLHF
TRBJ2-5,TRBV29-1,16,CSVSGLLETGEETQYF
TRBJ2-1,TRBV28,18,CASSSIDFARRVYNEQFF
TRBJ2-7,TRBV5-1,17,CASSPGQGIVGEDEQYF
TRBJ2-3,TRBV24-1,15,CATSERVGGTDTQYF
TRBJ2-2,TRBV29-1,12,CSAVSAPGELFF
TRBJ2-7,TRBV28,16,CASVRKRGVLDYEQYF
TRBJ2-1,TRBV11-2,13,CASSFLQQGEQFF
TRBJ2-5,TRBV3-1,16,CASSQAETRGAETQYF
TRBJ1-3,TRBV12-3/TRBV12-4,15,CASSAIQLSGNTIYF
TRBJ2-1,TRBV24-1,13,CATSDGGRGEQFF
TRBJ1-1,TRBV6-6,13,CASKDEGAFGAFF
TRBJ2-3,TRBV7-9,17,CASGPGLAGGNTDTQYF
TRBJ1-1,TRBV15,15,CATSSHRVTNTEAFF
TRBJ2-7,TRBV29-1,13,CSVTGDLGYEQYF